The 16 T cell receptor beta chains below come from one sample, sequenced in a study of blood T cell repertoires in COVID-19. Generated by immunoSEQ multiplex PCR, the TCRdb table keeps only in-frame clones and is missing some. The sample lists 250,000 or so clones, 85% to 90% occurring once. Material: peripheral blood. The receptors here all came from a woman in her forties who had recovered from COVID-19.

CDR3 residues: CASLPQANTGELFF. CDR3 in DNA: TGCGCCAGCCTACCACAGGCTAACACCGGGGAGCTGTTTTTT. The chain combines TRBV5-1 with TRBJ2-2; perhaps TRBD1 as D (5 bases). V lost 7 bases and J 2 bases, leaving 12 bases between the germline ends. The CDR3 totals 14 residues. CDR1 SGHRS and CDR2 YFSETQ come from the germline V gene.

Of note for this clone: This CDR3 is also generated by other DNA sequences in the sample. The chain links TRBV5-6 to TRBJ2-7; tentatively, D is TRBD1 (6 bases). The germline V gene encodes CDR1 SGHDT and CDR2 YYEEEE. The CDR3 runs to 14 residues. V lost 0 bases to trimming and J lost 3 bases, with 10 bases between them. In DNA, the CDR3 is TGTGCCAGCAGCTTGGTTGGGGACAACTACGAGCAGTACTTC. Translating it yields CASSLVGDNYEQYF.

V gene TRBV7-9 combines with J gene TRBJ2-2; D gene uncertain. The CDR3 covers 14 residues. Trimming took 5 bases from V and 1 from J, leaving 8 bases between them. The germline gives CDR1 SEHNR, CDR2 FQNEAQ (reference sequence). The CDR3 region has the DNA TGTGCCAGCAGCGGTCGGAGGAACACCGGGGAGCTGTTTTTT. Translating it yields CASSGRRNTGELFF.

The rearrangement links TRBV6-4 to TRBJ2-1; 11 bases map to TRBD1. Germline V gene data show CDR1 as MRHNA and CDR2 as SNTAGT. This CDR3 has 15 amino acids. J was trimmed by 10 bases and V by 2 bases; bases with no gene match: 7. The CDR3 nucleotides are TGTGCCAGCAGTGACGGGGGACAGGGGGTTGGAGAGCAGTTCTTC. This translates into CASSDGGQGVGEQFF.

The chain is built from TRBV6-2 or TRBV6-3 and TRBJ1-6; D ambiguous. In germline, CDR1 is MNHEY, CDR2 SVGEGT. The CDR3 is made up of 15 amino acids. V lost 5 bases to trimming and J lost 10 bases, with 18 bases between them. The CDR3 here is CASSTERRGKSPLHF. CDR3 coding DNA: TGTGCCAGCAGTACCGAACGGAGAGGAAAGTCACCCCTCCACTTT.

The chain recombines TRBV30 with TRBJ2-1; the match to TRBD1 covers 8 bases. J gave up 9 bases and V 3 bases, and 7 bases lay outside the gene matches. The CDR3 length is 13 residues. The germline gives CDR1 GTSNPN, CDR2 SVGIG (reference sequence). CDR3 protein: CAWRGTGQAEQFF. The CDR3 DNA follows: TGTGCCTGGAGGGGAACGGGACAGGCTGAGCAGTTCTTC. Variable domain in full (rest from reference TRBV30 and TRBJ2-1): SQTIHQWPATLVQPVGSPLSLECTVEGTSNPNLYWYRQAAGRGLQLLFYSVGIGQISSEVPQNLSASRPQDRQFILSSKKLLLSDSGFYLCAWRGTGQAEQFFGPGTRLTVL.

The chain uses TRBV20-1 and TRBJ2-1, with D hard to call. This CDR3 has 17 amino acids. Trimming pared 3 bases from V and 0 bases from J, leaving 18 bases between. Germline loops: CDR1 DFQATT, CDR2 SNEGSKA (reference sequence). CDR3 sequence (DNA): TGCAGTGCTAGTATGGCAGGCAAGTTCAGCTCCTACAATGAGCAGTTCTTC. Translation gives CSASMAGKFSSYNEQFF.

The chain is built from TRBV28 and TRBJ2-7; 8 bases are a match to TRBD1. The CDR3 totals 16 residues. Germline V gene data show CDR1 as MDHEN and CDR2 as SYDVKM. The J segment lost 3 bases and the V segment lost 4 bases, leaving 11 bases of the junction unmatched. CDR3 DNA sequence: TGTGCCAGCAGTTCCCCGGTCAGGGGGCGAATCTACGAGCAGTACGTC. This codes for CASSSPVRGRIYEQYV.

This chain connects TRBV2 to TRBJ1-6; 9 bases line up with TRBD1. The V and J ends lost 9 bases and 7 bases, in that order; junction bases with no gene match: 4. Germline V lookup: CDR1 SNHLY, CDR2 FYNNEI. The CDR3 is 13 residues long. Written as DNA, the CDR3 is TGTGCCAGTAGCGACAGGGGGAATTCACCCCTCCACTTT. Translating it yields CASSDRGNSPLHF.

This clone was counted once. The gene calls are TRBV28 and TRBJ1-1; tentative D call: TRBD1 (6 bases). The V end lost 7 bases, the J end lost 1 base, and 13 bases lay between the germline ends. CDR1 is MDHEN, CDR2 SYDVKM, per germline. The CDR3 is 14 residues long. The DNA for the CDR3 is TGTGCCAGCATTATGGCGGGGGCGAACACTGAAGCTTTCTTT. Translated, it gives CASIMAGANTEAFF.

The sample holds one count of this clone. The rearrangement uses TRBV3-1 (or the pseudogene TRBV3-2) and TRBJ2-5; maybe TRBD1 (5 bases). V lost 1 base and J 4 bases, leaving 7 bases between the germline ends. Germline CDR1 is LGHDT and CDR2 is YNNKEL (reference sequence). This CDR3 contains 13 residues. The CDR3: CASSQGQGETQYF. The CDR3 bases are TGTGCCAGCAGCCAAGGGCAGGGAGAGACCCAGTACTTC.

This chain connects TRBV3-1 (or the pseudogene TRBV3-2) to TRBJ2-2; D ambiguous. The CDR3 consists of 16 residues. V lost 0 bases and J lost 0, with 8 bases in between. Germline loops: CDR1 LGHDT, CDR2 YNNKEL (reference sequence). CDR3 nucleotides: TGTGCCAGCAGCCAAGAGGCAGGATCGAACACCGGGGAGCTGTTTTTT. Translating gives CASSQEAGSNTGELFF.

This clone was counted once. The chain employs TRBV27 and TRBJ2-5, with D unresolved. V lost 2 bases and J lost 5, with 12 bases in between. CDR3 size: 14 residues. Germline CDR1 and CDR2: MNHEY and SMNVEV (reference sequence). The CDR3 region has the DNA TGTGCCAGCAGTTTAGGTTTGGGCCGGGAGACCCAGTACTTC. Translated: CASSLGLGRETQYF.

The sample holds a few counts of this clone. V gene TRBV30 combines with J gene TRBJ2-7; the match to TRBD1 covers 7 bases. The CDR3 totals 12 residues. CDR1 is GTSNPN and CDR2 is SVGIG in the germline V gene (reference sequence). V lost 3 bases and J lost 2; bases outside the gene matches: 1. This CDR3 is CAWRQGAYEQYF. The CDR3 DNA reads as TGTGCCTGGAGGCAGGGGGCCTACGAGCAGTACTTC.

This rearrangement joins TRBV30 to TRBJ1-2; D remains ambiguous. V lost 6 bases, J lost 1 base, and 6 bases lay in between. This CDR3 region has 11 residues. Germline V gives CDR1 GTSNPN, CDR2 SVGIG (reference sequence). The CDR3 DNA follows: TGTGCCTGCGACAATAACTATGGCTACACCTTC. It is translated as CACDNNYGYTF.

The chain carries TRBV11-3 and TRBJ1-3, with D unclear. The CDR3 length is 18 residues. Germline V gene lookup returns CDR1 SGHNT and CDR2 YENEEA. V was clipped by 3 bases and J by 0 bases, with 18 bases between them. The CDR3 here is CASSFWTLGGGSGNTIYF. The CDR3 region has the DNA TGTGCCAGCAGCTTCTGGACCCTCGGAGGCGGCTCTGGAAACACCATATATTTT.